The following is a T cell receptor (beta chain) sequence with its context. No antigen is known for it. Template material for amplifying TCR beta CDR3 regions consisted of RNA transcripts. Initially, a first-round RT-PCR of the TCR CDR3 employed the HTBI primer set. TCRdb analysed the multiplex PCR reads with MiXCR anew, one entry per CDR3 protein. The sample includes hundreds of thousands of distinct CDR3 sequences, around 16% of them seen just once. CDR3 size: 13 residues. V gave up 5 bases and J gave up 8 bases, with 10 bases separating them. These data originate in a study of T cells in Graves' hyperthyroidism and ophthalmopathy. Findings of the study overall: Ophthalmopathy stood apart from stable hyperthyroidism in a 13 V-J model. Most expanded thyroid clonotypes above 0.001 recurred in blood.

Every diagnosis used clinical symptoms, serum thyroxine and TRAb, thyroid ultrasound and orbital computed tomography. The rearrangement links TRBV12-3 or TRBV12-4 to TRBJ1-6; D possibly corresponds to TRBD1 (6 bases). Input material: blood. The receptor's source is a woman aged 35 to 49 with Graves' ophthalmopathy. The CDR3 bases are TGTGCCAGCAGTAGAAACAGGGATTCACCCCTCCACTTT. Amino acids: CASSRNRDSPLHF.